This T cell receptor (beta chain) is drawn from a study of T cells in Graves' hyperthyroidism and ophthalmopathy. Study conclusions and caveats: Ophthalmopathy, as predicted by the model, came a median about seven months after the prediction.

Diagnoses used clinical symptoms, serum thyroxine and TRAb, thyroid ultrasound and orbital computed tomography. The CDR3 length is 13 residues. CDR1 is LNHNV and CDR2 is YYDKDF in the germline V gene (reference sequence). The V and J ends lost 6 bases and 4 bases, in that order; junction bases with no gene match: 3. This clonotype was seen only a few times. Its antigen remains unknown. Authors of the study amplified TCR beta CDR3 regions from RNA transcripts. TCR CDR3 regions were first amplified by RT-PCR with HTBI primers. TCRdb itself ran the multiplex PCR reads through MiXCR, one entry per CDR3 protein. The table shows fewer than 700,000 distinct CDR3 sequences, with roughly 17% occurring only once.

The V and J genes are TRBV15 and TRBJ2-5; 9 nucleotides agree with TRBD1. Sequencing was done on a sample of blood. The receptor comes from a woman aged 25-40 years with Graves' hyperthyroidism. The chain's CDR3 is CATRDRGGETQYF. In nucleotides, the CDR3 is TGTGCCACCAGAGACAGGGGGGGAGAGACCCAGTACTTC.